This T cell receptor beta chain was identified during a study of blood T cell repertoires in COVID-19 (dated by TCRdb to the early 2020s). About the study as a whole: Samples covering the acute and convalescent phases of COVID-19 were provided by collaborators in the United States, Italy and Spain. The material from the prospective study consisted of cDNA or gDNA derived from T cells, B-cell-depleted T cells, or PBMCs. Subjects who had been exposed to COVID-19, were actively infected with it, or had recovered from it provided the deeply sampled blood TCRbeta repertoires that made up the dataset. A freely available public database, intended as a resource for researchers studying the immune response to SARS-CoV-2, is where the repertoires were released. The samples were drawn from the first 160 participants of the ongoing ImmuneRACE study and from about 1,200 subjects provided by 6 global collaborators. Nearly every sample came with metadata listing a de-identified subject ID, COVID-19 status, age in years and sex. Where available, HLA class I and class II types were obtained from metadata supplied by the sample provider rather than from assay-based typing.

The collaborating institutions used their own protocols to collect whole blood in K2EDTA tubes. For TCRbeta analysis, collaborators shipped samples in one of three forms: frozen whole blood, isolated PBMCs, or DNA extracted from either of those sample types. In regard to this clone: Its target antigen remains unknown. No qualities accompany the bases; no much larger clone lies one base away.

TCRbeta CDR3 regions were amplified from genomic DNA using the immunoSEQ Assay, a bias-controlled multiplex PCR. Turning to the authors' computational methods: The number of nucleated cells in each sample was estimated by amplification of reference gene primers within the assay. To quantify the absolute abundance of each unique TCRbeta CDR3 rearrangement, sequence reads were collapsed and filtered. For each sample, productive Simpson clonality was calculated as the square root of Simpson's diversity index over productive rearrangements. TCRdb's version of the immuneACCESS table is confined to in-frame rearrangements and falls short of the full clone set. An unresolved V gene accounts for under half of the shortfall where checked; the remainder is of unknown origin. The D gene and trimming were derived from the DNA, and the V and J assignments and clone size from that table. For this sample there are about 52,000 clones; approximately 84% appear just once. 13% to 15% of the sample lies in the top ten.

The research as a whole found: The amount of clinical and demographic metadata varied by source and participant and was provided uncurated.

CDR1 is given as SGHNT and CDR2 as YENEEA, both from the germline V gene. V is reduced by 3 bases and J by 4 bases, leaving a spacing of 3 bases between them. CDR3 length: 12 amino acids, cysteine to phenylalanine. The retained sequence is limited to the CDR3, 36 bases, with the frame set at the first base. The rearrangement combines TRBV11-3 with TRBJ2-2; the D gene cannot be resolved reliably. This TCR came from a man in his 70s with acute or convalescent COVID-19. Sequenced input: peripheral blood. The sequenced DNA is TGTGCCAGCAGCTTGGCCACCGGGGAGCTGTTTTTT. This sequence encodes CASSLATGELFF.